This T cell receptor (beta chain) originates from a study of CD4 T cells in relation to SARS-CoV-2 and coronaviruses. Across the whole study: Convalescent donors were aged about 20 to 75, with median approximately 42 years. Convalescent patients were 8 males and a few females; two were Hispanic.

This clone was observed a few times. Germline V lookup: CDR1 SGHRS, CDR2 YFSETQ. This CDR3 contains 16 residues. V shed 3 bases and J 7 bases; nucleotides not matched to a gene: 12. Only in-frame clones appear in the TCRdb table, and some are missing; sequencing was by immunoSEQ multiplex PCR. This sample has 10,000 to 13,000 clones, with 75% to 90% found just once. Naive and memory CD4+ T cells were separated from cryopreserved PBMCs. The sequence derives from an adult with COVID-19. Sequencing was performed on naive CD4+ T cells from PBMCs. Subset of the sample: naive CD4+ T cells isolated by negative enrichment. This chain uses TRBV5-1 with TRBJ1-2; 10 nucleotides align to TRBD1. For the CDR3, the DNA is TGCGCCAGCAGCTCGATTGAGGGACAGGGGAGGGGTGGCTACACCTTC. Translating gives CASSSIEGQGRGGYTF. Full variable domain (rest looked up from reference TRBV5-1 and TRBJ1-2): KAGVTQTPRYLIKTRGQQVTLSCSPISGHRSVSWYQQTPGQGLQFLFEYFSETQRNKGNFPGRFSGRQFSNSRSEMNVSTLELGDSALYLCASSSIEGQGRGGYTFGSGTRLTVV.